Included here is one T cell receptor beta chain sequence, with context. This clone is medium-sized (0.01 to 0.1%) in its sample. The clone's antigen remains unknown. No per-base quality is available; no much larger clone lies one base away. The data stem from a study of T cell responses to AZD1222 COVID-19 vaccine (dated by TCRdb to about 2021). Regarding the research as a whole: AZD1222 recipients given second doses at about 4 weeks or at about 12 weeks were pooled, since spike-specific TCR depth and breadth were not found to differ between the two schedules. TCR sequencing was performed for about 250 trial participants, of whom about 200 were given two doses of AZD1222 and around 25 were given two doses of MenACWY control vaccine. Trial participants were enrolled by age into 18-55, 56-69 and 70-plus year subgroups, with around 140, 26 and 57 TCR-sequenced participants respectively.

The sample's time point, from its label and the paper: baseline before first vaccination. Samples from vaccinated people were obtained from the UK trials COV001 and COV002, which included a single-blind randomized controlled phase 2/3 trial of AZD1222 (ChAdOx1 nCoV-19) in healthy adults. For TCRbeta chain sequencing, PBMC samples from trial participants were taken at day 0 and at day 28 after the second dose. The CDR3 regions of human TCRbeta chains were analyzed by immunosequencing. The authors processed their data as follows. Repertoire TCRs were matched against a reference library of SARS-CoV-2-specific TCRs generated with the MIRA antigen-specificity platform. Breadth meant the fraction of unique TCRs that were SARS-CoV-2-associated, whereas depth meant the fraction of total T cells that were SARS-CoV-2-associated. Using the MIRA data, each spike-specific TCR was assigned both to the spike region to which the TCR was reactive and to a CD4 or CD8 class. Log10-transformed breadth and depth values were compared by one-way ANOVA with Sidak's multiple comparisons tests. TCRdb re-hosts the immuneACCESS table, in-frame sequences only. Its copies lack some clones; in the studies checked, an unresolved V gene accounts for under half of them, and the cause for the rest is not known. V and J calls and clone size follow that table, whereas D and trimming were derived from the DNA. Here the sample has roughly 140,000 clones; just over 90% occur a single time. Around 3.7% of the sample is in the top ten clones.

CDR3 length: 13 amino acids, cysteine to phenylalanine. The kept DNA is CDR3 alone, 39 bases in frame from the first base. V is pared back by 5 bases and J by 4 bases, with 9 bases lying between the germline termini. The study at large found these results: After two AZD1222 doses, both the breadth and the depth of spike-specific TCRs were significantly higher than at day 0 and than in MenACWY recipients. Conclusions about previously exposed vaccinees are limited, since just 5 to 7 AZD1222 recipients were seropositive for SARS-CoV-2 at baseline. Participants were mostly white British and included more females than males, and it was suggested by the authors that clonal diversity may have been underestimated. Because no day 14 peak-response samples were available, the repertoires could be characterized only after the peak T cell response. The 56-69-year group was small, and its depth increase did not reach significance, likely because of low power. CD4 TCRs associated with the vaccine covered the entire spike protein, and the dominant responses were in regions 160-218 and 743-854. Epitopes outside the regions mutated in the B.1.351 and B.1.1.7 variants were reportedly recognized by nearly half of the unique spike-specific TCRs.

The starting material was peripheral blood, obtained on day 0 of AZD1222 vaccination. Recombination linked TRBV12-3 or TRBV12-4 to TRBJ2-1; a tentative D call is TRBD2 (6 bases match). This sequence was found in an adult in good health. The CDR3 has the sequence CASSTRGYNEQFF. The nucleotide sequence reads as follows: TGTGCCAGCAGTACCCGGGGGTACAATGAGCAGTTCTTC.